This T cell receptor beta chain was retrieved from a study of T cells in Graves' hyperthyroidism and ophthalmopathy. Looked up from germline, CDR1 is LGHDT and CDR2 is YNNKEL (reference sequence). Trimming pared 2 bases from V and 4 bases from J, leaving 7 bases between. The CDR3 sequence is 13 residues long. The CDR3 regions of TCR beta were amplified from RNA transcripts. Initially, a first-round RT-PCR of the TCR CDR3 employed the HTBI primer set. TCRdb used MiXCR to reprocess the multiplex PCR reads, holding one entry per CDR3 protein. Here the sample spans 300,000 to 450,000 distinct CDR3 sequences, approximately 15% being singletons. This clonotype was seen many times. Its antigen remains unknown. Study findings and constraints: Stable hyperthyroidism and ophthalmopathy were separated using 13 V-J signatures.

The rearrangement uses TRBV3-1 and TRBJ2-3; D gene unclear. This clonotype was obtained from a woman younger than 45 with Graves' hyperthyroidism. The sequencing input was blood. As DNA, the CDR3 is TGTGCCAGCAGCCAACAAGACCCAGATACGCAGTATTTT. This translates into CASSQQDPDTQYF.